This paragraph reports one T cell receptor beta chain. What it recognizes is unknown. The germline CDR1 and CDR2 sequences are SGHVS and FQNEAQ. This CDR3 is 13 amino acids long. The V gene end was trimmed by 8 bases and the J gene end by 10 bases; junction bases not matched to a gene: 8. The data are from a study of shared clonotypes between healthy human individuals. Study-wide context: Donors had three CD4 naive, three CD4 memory, two CD8 naive and one CD8 memory plate apiece.

Study findings and constraints: Naive CD4 clonotypes overlapped across a few donors at approximately 5.5%. Sampling covered blood only; tissue repertoires likely differ.

CD45RO-negative, CCR7-positively selected cells formed the naive CD8 fraction, excluding terminally differentiated effector memory CD45RA+ cells. The repertoire was sequenced with immunoSEQ multiplex PCR; TCRdb's copy has only in-frame clones and lacks some. The top ten clones hold approximately 1.2% of a sample with around 2,000,000 clones, just under 95% of them seen once. Sequenced sample: naive CD8+ T cells sorted from blood. The rearrangement joins TRBV7-8 to TRBJ2-7; 13 bases line up with TRBD2. This TCR derives from a man younger than 35 in good health. The CDR3 sequence is CASEGLAGRSQYF. As DNA, the CDR3 is TGTGCCAGCGAGGGACTAGCGGGACGCTCACAGTACTTC.